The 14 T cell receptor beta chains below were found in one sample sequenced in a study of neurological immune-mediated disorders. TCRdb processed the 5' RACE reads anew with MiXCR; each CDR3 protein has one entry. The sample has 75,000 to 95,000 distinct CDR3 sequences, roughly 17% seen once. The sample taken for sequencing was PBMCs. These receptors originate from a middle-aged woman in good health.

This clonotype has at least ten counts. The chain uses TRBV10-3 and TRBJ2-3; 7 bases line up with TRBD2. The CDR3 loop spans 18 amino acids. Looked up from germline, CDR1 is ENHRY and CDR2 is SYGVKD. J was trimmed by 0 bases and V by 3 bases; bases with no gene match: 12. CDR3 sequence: CAISDPLARRSSTDTQYF. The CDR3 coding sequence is TGTGCCATCAGTGACCCACTAGCGAGACGGTCTAGCACAGATACGCAGTATTTT.

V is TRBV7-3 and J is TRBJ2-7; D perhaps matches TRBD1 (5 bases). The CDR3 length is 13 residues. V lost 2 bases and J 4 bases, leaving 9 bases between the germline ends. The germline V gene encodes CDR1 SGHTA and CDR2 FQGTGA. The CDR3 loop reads CASSLGHGYEQYF. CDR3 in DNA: TGTGCCAGCAGCTTAGGACACGGATACGAGCAGTACTTC.

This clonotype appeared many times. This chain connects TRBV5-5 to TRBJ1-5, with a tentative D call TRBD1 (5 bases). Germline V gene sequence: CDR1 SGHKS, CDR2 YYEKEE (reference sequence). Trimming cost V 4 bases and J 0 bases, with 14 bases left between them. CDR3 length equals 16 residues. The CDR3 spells CASSRGEGHSNQPQHF. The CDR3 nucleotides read TGTGCCAGCAGCCGGGGAGAGGGGCATAGCAATCAGCCCCAGCATTTT.

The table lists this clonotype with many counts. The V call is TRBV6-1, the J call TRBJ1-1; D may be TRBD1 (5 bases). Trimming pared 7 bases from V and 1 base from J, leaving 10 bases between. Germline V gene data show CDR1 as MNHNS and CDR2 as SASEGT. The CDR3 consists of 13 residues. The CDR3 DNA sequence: TGTGCCAGCACCCTGACAGAGAACACTGAAGCTTTCTTT. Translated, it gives CASTLTENTEAFF.

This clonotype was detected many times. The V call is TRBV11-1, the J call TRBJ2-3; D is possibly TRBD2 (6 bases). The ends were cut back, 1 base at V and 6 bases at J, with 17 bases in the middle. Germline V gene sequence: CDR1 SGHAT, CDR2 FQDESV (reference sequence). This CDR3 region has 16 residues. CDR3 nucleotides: TGTGCCAGCAGCTTAGGTCAGCCCGGGGGTCTCGATACGCAGTATTTT. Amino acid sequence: CASSLGQPGGLDTQYF. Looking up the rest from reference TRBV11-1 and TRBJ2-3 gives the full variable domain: EAEVAQSPRYKITEKSQAVAFWCDPISGHATLYWYRQILGQGPELLVQFQDESVVDDSQLPKDRFSAERLKGVDSTLKIQPAELGDSAMYLCASSLGQPGGLDTQYFGPGTRLTVL.

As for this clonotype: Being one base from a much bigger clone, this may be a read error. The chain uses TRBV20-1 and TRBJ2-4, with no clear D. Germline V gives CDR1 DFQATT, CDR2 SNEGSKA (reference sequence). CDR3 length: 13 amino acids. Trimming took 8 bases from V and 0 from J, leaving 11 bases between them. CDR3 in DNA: TGCAGTACTCCCCAGATAGCCAAAAACATTCAGTACTTC. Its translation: CSTPQIAKNIQYF.

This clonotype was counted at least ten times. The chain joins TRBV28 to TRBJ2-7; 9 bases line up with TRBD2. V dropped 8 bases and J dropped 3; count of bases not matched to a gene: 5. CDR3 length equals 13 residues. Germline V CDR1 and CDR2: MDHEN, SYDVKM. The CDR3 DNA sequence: TGTGCCAGCCGGCCTAGCGGGGACTACGAGCAGTACGTC. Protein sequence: CASRPSGDYEQYV.

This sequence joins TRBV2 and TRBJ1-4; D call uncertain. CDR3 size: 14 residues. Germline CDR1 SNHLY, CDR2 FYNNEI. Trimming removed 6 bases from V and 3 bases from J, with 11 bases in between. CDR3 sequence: CASSPFLANEKLFF. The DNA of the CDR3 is TGTGCCAGCAGCCCCTTTTTAGCTAATGAAAAACTGTTTTTT.

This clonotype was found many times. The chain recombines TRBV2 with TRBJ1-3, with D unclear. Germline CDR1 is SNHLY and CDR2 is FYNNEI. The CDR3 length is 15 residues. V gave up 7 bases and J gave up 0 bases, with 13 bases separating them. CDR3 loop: CASTENTDSGNTIYF. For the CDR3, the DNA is TGTGCCAGCACCGAGAACACCGACTCTGGAAACACCATATATTTT.

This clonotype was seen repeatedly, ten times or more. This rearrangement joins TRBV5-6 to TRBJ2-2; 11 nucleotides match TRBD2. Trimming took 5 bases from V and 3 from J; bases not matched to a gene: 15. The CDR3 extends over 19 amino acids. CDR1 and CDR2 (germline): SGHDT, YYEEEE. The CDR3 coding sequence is TGTGCCAGCAGAATCATAGCGGGGGGGAAATTTGTGGACACCGGGGAGCTGTTTTTT. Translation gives CASRIIAGGKFVDTGELFF.

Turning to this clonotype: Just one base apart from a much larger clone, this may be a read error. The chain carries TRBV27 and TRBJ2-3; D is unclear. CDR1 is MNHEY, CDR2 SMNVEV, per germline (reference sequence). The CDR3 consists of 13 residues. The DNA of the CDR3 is TGTGCCAGCAGTTTATACAGCACATATACGCAGTATTTT. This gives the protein CASSLYSTYTQYF.

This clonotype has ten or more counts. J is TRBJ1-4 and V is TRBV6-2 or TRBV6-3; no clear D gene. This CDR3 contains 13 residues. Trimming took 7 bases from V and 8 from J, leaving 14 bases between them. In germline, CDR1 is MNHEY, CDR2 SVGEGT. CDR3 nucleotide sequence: TGTGCCAGCAAGGGAAGGAGGAGGGAAAAACTGTTTTTT. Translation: CASKGRRREKLFF.

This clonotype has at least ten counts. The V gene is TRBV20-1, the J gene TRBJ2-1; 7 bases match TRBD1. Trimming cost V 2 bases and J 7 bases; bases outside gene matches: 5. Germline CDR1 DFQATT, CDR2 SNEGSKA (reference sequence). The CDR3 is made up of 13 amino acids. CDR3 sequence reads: CSARKGARNEQFF. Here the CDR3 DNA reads TGCAGTGCTAGAAAGGGGGCGAGAAATGAGCAGTTCTTC.

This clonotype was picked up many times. This chain's CDR3 is CASSTTGSYEQYF. The CDR3 DNA sequence: TGTGCCAGCAGCACAACGGGATCCTACGAGCAGTACTTC. V gene TRBV7-9 combines with J gene TRBJ2-7; possible D gene TRBD2, 5 bases. Looked up from germline, CDR1 is SEHNR and CDR2 is FQNEAQ (reference sequence). CDR3 length: 13 residues. The V end was cut by 5 bases, the J end by 1 base, with 9 bases between.